The present entry profiles one T cell receptor beta chain with its context. This sample's treatment: some 19 received Ad26.COV2.S at low or high dose, single or two shots; about 5 received placebo; per-sample allocation not given. All samples were drawn on day 63, counting from the first vaccine or placebo injection. Measured with immunoSEQ multiplex PCR; TCRdb has only the in-frame clones, and not every one. The table lists about 330,000 clones, 90% of them singletons. This sample is drawn from a study of Ad26.COV2.S vaccination and SARS-CoV-2 variants. With 2 bases removed from V and 4 bases from J, the gap between germline ends came to 8 bases. This CDR3 has 13 residues.

This chain uses TRBV12-3 or TRBV12-4 with TRBJ1-2; D remains unclear. This material consisted of peripheral blood, taken in a trial of Ad26.COV2.S vaccine versus placebo. The receptor was derived from a person between 18 and 60 years old who received the Ad26.COV2.S COVID-19 vaccine or a placebo. The CDR3 here is CASSLNGIYGYTF. The CDR3 DNA is TGTGCCAGCAGTTTAAACGGAATCTATGGCTACACCTTC.